This is a list of T cell receptor beta chains from one sample in a study of blood T cell repertoires in COVID-19. Using immunoSEQ multiplex PCR, the repertoire was profiled, and TCRdb retains in-frame clones only, with some absent. In the table there are 450,000 or so clones, around 91% of which are singletons. The sequenced sample consisted of PBMCs or T cells enriched from blood (not recorded which). These receptors were taken from a man aged 18 to 29 who had recovered from COVID-19. Each CDR3 is given with its conserved first and last residue. Each record gives: D gene, CDR3 length, clone size, V gene, J gene, CDR3 DNA, CDR3 protein. A D gene is named only where the DNA matches it firmly. Size values are once, few and many counts, or a class for expanded clones, and some rows have none.

d_call: -; cdr3_length: 13; clone_size: -; v_call: TRBV30; j_call: TRBJ1-2; cdr3_nt: TGTGCCTGGAGTGTTGGCCCAGGCGCCGGCTACACCTTC; cdr3_aa: CAWSVGPGAGYTF
d_call: -; cdr3_length: 13; clone_size: -; v_call: TRBV18; j_call: TRBJ2-1; cdr3_nt: TGTGCCAGCTCACCAGACAGGTTTATAGAGCAGTTCTTC; cdr3_aa: CASSPDRFIEQFF
d_call: TRBD1; cdr3_length: 15; clone_size: -; v_call: TRBV5-6; j_call: TRBJ2-7; cdr3_nt: TGTGCCAGCAGCTTGCGGGGGACAGGGACCTACGAGCAGTACTTC; cdr3_aa: CASSLRGTGTYEQYF
d_call: -; cdr3_length: 15; clone_size: once; v_call: TRBV24-1; j_call: TRBJ2-5; cdr3_nt: TGTGCCACCAGTGACCTAAGCGAAGAGCAAGAGACCCAGTACTTC; cdr3_aa: CATSDLSEEQETQYF
d_call: TRBD1; cdr3_length: 17; clone_size: -; v_call: TRBV6-6; j_call: TRBJ1-5; cdr3_nt: TGTGCCAGCAGTCCCTCCGGGACAGGGTTTTATAGTCAGCCCCAGCATTTT; cdr3_aa: CASSPSGTGFYSQPQHF
d_call: -; cdr3_length: 13; clone_size: few; v_call: TRBV5-1; j_call: TRBJ1-2; cdr3_nt: TGCGCCAGCAGCTTGGGGCAGGGCGAAGGCTACACCTTC; cdr3_aa: CASSLGQGEGYTF
d_call: TRBD2; cdr3_length: 16; clone_size: -; v_call: TRBV2; j_call: TRBJ2-4; cdr3_nt: TGTGCCAGCAGCGAACTAGCGGGGGGGCGCAAAAACATTCAGTACTTC; cdr3_aa: CASSELAGGRKNIQYF
d_call: TRBD1; cdr3_length: 12; clone_size: -; v_call: TRBV29-1; j_call: TRBJ1-1; cdr3_nt: TGCAGCGTAAGGGACAGGGCCACTGAAGCTTTCTTT; cdr3_aa: CSVRDRATEAFF
d_call: TRBD2; cdr3_length: 17; clone_size: -; v_call: TRBV19; j_call: TRBJ2-7; cdr3_nt: TGTGCCAGTAGTATTGGCCTAGCGGGAAGGAATCCTTACGAGCAGTACTTC; cdr3_aa: CASSIGLAGRNPYEQYF
d_call: -; cdr3_length: 13; clone_size: -; v_call: TRBV13; j_call: TRBJ1-1; cdr3_nt: TGTGCCAGCAGCCCGGGAACAAACACTGAAGCTTTCTTT; cdr3_aa: CASSPGTNTEAFF
d_call: TRBD1; cdr3_length: 15; clone_size: -; v_call: TRBV3-1/TRBV3-2; j_call: TRBJ1-6; cdr3_nt: TGTGCCAGCAGCCGAAAGACAGGGGAGGCCTCACCCCTCCACTTT; cdr3_aa: CASSRKTGEASPLHF
d_call: -; cdr3_length: 14; clone_size: few; v_call: TRBV6-5; j_call: TRBJ1-1; cdr3_nt: TGTGCCAGCAAGGAGAGCGCGTTGGGCACTGAAGCTTTCTTT; cdr3_aa: CASKESALGTEAFF
d_call: TRBD1; cdr3_length: 14; clone_size: -; v_call: TRBV5-1; j_call: TRBJ1-3; cdr3_nt: TGCGCCAGCAGTTCGACAGGGTATGGAAACACCATATATTTT; cdr3_aa: CASSSTGYGNTIYF
d_call: -; cdr3_length: 13; clone_size: -; v_call: TRBV12-3/TRBV12-4; j_call: TRBJ2-1; cdr3_nt: TGTGCCAGCAGAGGAGGGGGGGCGAATGAGCAGTTCTTC; cdr3_aa: CASRGGGANEQFF
d_call: -; cdr3_length: 14; clone_size: -; v_call: TRBV15; j_call: TRBJ1-1; cdr3_nt: TGTGCCACCAGCAGAGAAAGGGGCGGGAGTTTAGCTTTCTTT; cdr3_aa: CATSRERGGSLAFF
d_call: -; cdr3_length: 16; clone_size: -; v_call: TRBV3-1/TRBV3-2; j_call: TRBJ2-3; cdr3_nt: TGTGCCAGCAGCCAGACAGCCCCTCCTAGCACAGATACGCAGTATTTT; cdr3_aa: CASSQTAPPSTDTQYF
d_call: TRBD2; cdr3_length: 15; clone_size: -; v_call: TRBV7-2; j_call: TRBJ2-7; cdr3_nt: TGTGCCAGCAGCTCTCTAGCGGGAGGGGGGTACGAGCAGTACTTC; cdr3_aa: CASSSLAGGGYEQYF
d_call: -; cdr3_length: 13; clone_size: -; v_call: TRBV3-1/TRBV3-2; j_call: TRBJ1-2; cdr3_nt: TGTGCCAGCAGCCTTAGTAATAACTATGGCTACACCTTC; cdr3_aa: CASSLSNNYGYTF
d_call: TRBD2; cdr3_length: 15; clone_size: -; v_call: TRBV5-1; j_call: TRBJ2-1; cdr3_nt: TGCGCCACCGCCCCCACGGGACTAGCAGTCAATGAGCAGTTCTTC; cdr3_aa: CATAPTGLAVNEQFF
d_call: -; cdr3_length: 14; clone_size: -; v_call: TRBV7-3; j_call: TRBJ2-1; cdr3_nt: TGTGCCAGCAGCGCGGCTAGCTCCTACAATGAGCAGTTCTTC; cdr3_aa: CASSAASSYNEQFF
d_call: TRBD2; cdr3_length: 17; clone_size: -; v_call: TRBV7-9; j_call: TRBJ2-5; cdr3_nt: TGTGCCAGCAGCCAGAGGACTAGCGGGGGGGCCCGGGAGACCCAGTACTTC; cdr3_aa: CASSQRTSGGARETQYF
d_call: TRBD1; cdr3_length: 15; clone_size: -; v_call: TRBV9; j_call: TRBJ1-2; cdr3_nt: TGTGCCAGCAGCGTTCTCGGACAGGGAAACTATGGCTACACCTTC; cdr3_aa: CASSVLGQGNYGYTF
d_call: TRBD1; cdr3_length: 16; clone_size: -; v_call: TRBV18; j_call: TRBJ2-2; cdr3_nt: TGTGCCAGCTCACCCTTGGGACAGACGAACACCGGGGAGCTGTTTTTT; cdr3_aa: CASSPLGQTNTGELFF
d_call: -; cdr3_length: 15; clone_size: -; v_call: TRBV7-9; j_call: TRBJ1-4; cdr3_nt: TGTGCCAGCAGCGTCGGACAGCCTGTGATTGAAAAACTGTTTTTT; cdr3_aa: CASSVGQPVIEKLFF
d_call: -; cdr3_length: 18; clone_size: -; v_call: TRBV2; j_call: TRBJ1-5; cdr3_nt: TGTGCCAGCAGCGTCAGAAGGACGGGAGGGGGGCTGGAACAGCCCCAGCATTTT; cdr3_aa: CASSVRRTGGGLEQPQHF
d_call: -; cdr3_length: 12; clone_size: -; v_call: TRBV28; j_call: TRBJ2-1; cdr3_nt: TGTGCCAGCACGCCGGGAGAATTAGAGCAGTTCTTC; cdr3_aa: CASTPGELEQFF
d_call: TRBD1; cdr3_length: 16; clone_size: -; v_call: TRBV10-2; j_call: TRBJ1-6; cdr3_nt: TGCGCCAGCAGTGAGGGACAGGGGGCAGTTAGTTCACCCCTCCACTTT; cdr3_aa: CASSEGQGAVSSPLHF
d_call: -; cdr3_length: 15; clone_size: -; v_call: TRBV5-4; j_call: TRBJ2-6; cdr3_nt: TGTGCCAGCAGCTTTTATAGCTCTGGGGCCAACGTCCTGACTTTC; cdr3_aa: CASSFYSSGANVLTF
d_call: -; cdr3_length: 12; clone_size: few; v_call: TRBV2; j_call: TRBJ1-1; cdr3_nt: TGTGCCAGCAGTCTTCAGGGGACTGAAGCTTTCTTT; cdr3_aa: CASSLQGTEAFF
d_call: -; cdr3_length: 13; clone_size: -; v_call: TRBV6-5; j_call: TRBJ1-5; cdr3_nt: TGTGCCAGCACGGGGGGCAGTTATCAGCCCCAGCATTTT; cdr3_aa: CASTGGSYQPQHF
d_call: -; cdr3_length: 14; clone_size: -; v_call: TRBV2; j_call: TRBJ1-5; cdr3_nt: TGTGCCAGCAATCTTCAGGGAGGGGATCAGCCCCAGCATTTT; cdr3_aa: CASNLQGGDQPQHF
d_call: -; cdr3_length: 15; clone_size: -; v_call: TRBV3-1/TRBV3-2; j_call: TRBJ2-2; cdr3_nt: TGTGCCAGCAGCCAACGGGGGAGTTCCACCGGGGAGCTGTTTTTT; cdr3_aa: CASSQRGSSTGELFF
d_call: TRBD1; cdr3_length: 17; clone_size: -; v_call: TRBV27; j_call: TRBJ2-2; cdr3_nt: TGTGCCAGCAGTTTTGGACAGGGGAGGGTGGTCGGCGGGGAGCTGTTTTTT; cdr3_aa: CASSFGQGRVVGGELFF
d_call: -; cdr3_length: 16; clone_size: -; v_call: TRBV9; j_call: TRBJ1-1; cdr3_nt: TGTGCCAGCAGCCCAATCGATCCAGGGTTGGGAACTGAAGCTTTCTTT; cdr3_aa: CASSPIDPGLGTEAFF
d_call: TRBD2; cdr3_length: 16; clone_size: -; v_call: TRBV9; j_call: TRBJ2-2; cdr3_nt: TGTGCCAGCAGCCTAGGGGCTAGCGGATACACCGGGGAGCTGTTTTTT; cdr3_aa: CASSLGASGYTGELFF
d_call: -; cdr3_length: 11; clone_size: -; v_call: TRBV10-1; j_call: TRBJ1-3; cdr3_nt: TGCGCCAGCAGTGTAAGAAACACCATATATTTT; cdr3_aa: CASSVRNTIYF
d_call: -; cdr3_length: 12; clone_size: -; v_call: TRBV12-3/TRBV12-4; j_call: TRBJ1-2; cdr3_nt: TGTGCCAGCAAAAAACAGGGTGACGGCTACACCTTC; cdr3_aa: CASKKQGDGYTF
d_call: TRBD2; cdr3_length: 17; clone_size: -; v_call: TRBV11-2; j_call: TRBJ2-1; cdr3_nt: TGTGCCAGCAGACCCATCCCTAGCGGGGGGAACTACAATGAGCAGTTCTTC; cdr3_aa: CASRPIPSGGNYNEQFF
d_call: TRBD2; cdr3_length: 16; clone_size: once; v_call: TRBV27; j_call: TRBJ2-1; cdr3_nt: TGTGCCAGCACCAGCCTCGGCCTAGCGGCCTACAATGAGCAGTTCTTC; cdr3_aa: CASTSLGLAAYNEQFF
d_call: TRBD1; cdr3_length: 12; clone_size: once; v_call: TRBV2; j_call: TRBJ1-2; cdr3_nt: TGTGCCAGCAGGACACAGGGGGGAGGCTACACCTTC; cdr3_aa: CASRTQGGGYTF
d_call: TRBD1; cdr3_length: 14; clone_size: -; v_call: TRBV5-1; j_call: TRBJ2-3; cdr3_nt: TGCGCCAGCAGCCGGGACAGGGGAACAGATACGCAGTATTTT; cdr3_aa: CASSRDRGTDTQYF
d_call: -; cdr3_length: 13; clone_size: -; v_call: TRBV2; j_call: TRBJ1-2; cdr3_nt: TGTGCCAGCAGCTTAGGGGAAATGTATGGCTACACCTTC; cdr3_aa: CASSLGEMYGYTF